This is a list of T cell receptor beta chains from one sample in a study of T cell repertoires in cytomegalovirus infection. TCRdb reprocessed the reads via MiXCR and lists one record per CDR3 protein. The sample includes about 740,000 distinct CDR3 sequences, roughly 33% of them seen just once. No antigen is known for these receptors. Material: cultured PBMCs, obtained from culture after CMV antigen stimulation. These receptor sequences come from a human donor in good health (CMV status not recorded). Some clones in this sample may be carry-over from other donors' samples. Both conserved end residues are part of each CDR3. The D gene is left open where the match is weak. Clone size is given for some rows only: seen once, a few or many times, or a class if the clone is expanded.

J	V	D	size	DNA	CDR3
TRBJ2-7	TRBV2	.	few	TGTGCCAGCAGTGAGACTGGGGACACCACGCACGGTTGGGAGCAGTACTTC	CASSETGDTTHGWEQYF
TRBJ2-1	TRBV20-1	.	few	TGCAGTGCTGGGCGCTCCTACAATGAGCAGTTCTTC	CSAGRSYNEQFF
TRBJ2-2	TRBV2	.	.	TGTGCCAGCAGTGATGGCCAGTTCGGGGAGCTGTTTTTT	CASSDGQFGELFF
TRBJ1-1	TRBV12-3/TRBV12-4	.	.	TGTGCCAGCAGTGGAGAGGTGGACTTAGAAGCTTTCTTT	CASSGEVDLEAFF
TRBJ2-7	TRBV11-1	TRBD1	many	TGTGCCAGCAGCTCCGGGACAGGGGGGAACGAGCAGTACTTC	CASSSGTGGNEQYF
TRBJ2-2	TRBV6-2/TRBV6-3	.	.	TGTGCCAGCAGGCGGACAGCCAACACCGGGGAGCTGTTTTTT	CASRRTANTGELFF
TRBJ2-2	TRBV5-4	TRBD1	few	TGTGCCAGCAGCCCCAAGGGACAGGGATCCGGGGAGCTGTTTTTT	CASSPKGQGSGELFF
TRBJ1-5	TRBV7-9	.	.	TGTGCCAGCAGCCAGTCCGGGACCCCAGAGTGGGAGAGAGATCAGCCCCAGCATTTT	CASSQSGTPEWERDQPQHF
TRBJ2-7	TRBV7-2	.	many	TGTGCCAGCAGCCCCACTAGTGAGGGCTCCTACGAGCAGTACTTC	CASSPTSEGSYEQYF
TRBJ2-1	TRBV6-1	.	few	TGTGCCAGCAGATTACTGGGTGAGCAGTTCTTC	CASRLLGEQFF
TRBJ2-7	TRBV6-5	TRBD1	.	TGTGCCAGCAGCATTCAGGGGGCGCATAGTTCCTACGAGCAGTACTTC	CASSIQGAHSSYEQYF
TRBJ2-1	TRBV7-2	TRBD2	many	TGTGCCAGCAGCTTAGAGCGGGAAGGTGGTGAGCAGTTCTTC	CASSLEREGGEQFF
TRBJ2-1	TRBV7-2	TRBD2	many	TGTGCCAGCAGCTTAACTAGCGGTGAGCAGTTCTTC	CASSLTSGEQFF
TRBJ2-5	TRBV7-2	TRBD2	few	TGTGCCAGCAGGTTTGCGGGAGAAGAGACCCAGTACTTC	CASRFAGEETQYF
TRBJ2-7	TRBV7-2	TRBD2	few	TGTGCCAGCAGCTCACGGCGTCTAGCGGGGGGTCCCGACTCCTACGAGCAGTACTTC	CASSSRRLAGGPDSYEQYF
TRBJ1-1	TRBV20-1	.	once	TGCAGTGCAAGTACCGGGGTGAACACTGAAGCTTTCTTT	CSASTGVNTEAFF
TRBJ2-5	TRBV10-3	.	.	TGTGCCAGCGGTTGGACCTCTACATCGGGAGAGACCCAGTACTTC	CASGWTSTSGETQYF
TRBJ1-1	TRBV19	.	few	TGTGCCAGTAGTATCCCCAGGGGATCCAACACTGAAGCTTTCTTT	CASSIPRGSNTEAFF
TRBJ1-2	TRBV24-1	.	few	TGTGCCACCAGTGATACTTATGGCTACACCTTC	CATSDTYGYTF
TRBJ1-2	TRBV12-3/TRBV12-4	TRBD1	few	TGTGCCAGCAGGGACAACAGGGGGCTTCACTATGGCTACACCTTC	CASRDNRGLHYGYTF
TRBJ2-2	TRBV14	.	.	TGTGCCAGCAGCCAAGATAACACCGGGGAGCTGTTTTTT	CASSQDNTGELFF
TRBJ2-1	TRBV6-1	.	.	TGTGCCAGCAGCCTAATGGAGCAGTTCTTC	CASSLMEQFF
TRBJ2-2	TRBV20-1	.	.	TGCAGTGCTAGAGGCGACGACGGTACCGGGGAGCTGTTTTTT	CSARGDDGTGELFF
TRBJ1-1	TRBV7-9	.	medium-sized	TGTATCGGAGGAGTATTGTACACTGAAGCTTTCTTT	CIGGVLYTEAFF
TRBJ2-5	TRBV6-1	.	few	TGTGCCGGCCACGGGGCTAGGTCTGAGACCCAGTACTTC	CAGHGARSETQYF
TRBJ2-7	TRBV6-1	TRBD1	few	TGTGCCAGCAGACGGGACAGAGAAGCCTACGAGCAGTACTTC	CASRRDREAYEQYF
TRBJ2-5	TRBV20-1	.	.	TGCAGTGCTAGAGATCAGGAGACCCAGTACTTC	CSARDQETQYF
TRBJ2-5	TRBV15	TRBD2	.	TGTGCCACCAGCACCCGACTAGCGGGGGACACAGGTTACCAAGAGACCCAGTACTTC	CATSTRLAGDTGYQETQYF
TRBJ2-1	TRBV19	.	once	TGTGCCAGTAGTAGGGGAGTTTCCTACAATGAGCAGTTCTTC	CASSRGVSYNEQFF
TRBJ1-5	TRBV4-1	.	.	TGCGCCAGCAGCCAGATCCGGGTAGATCAGCCCCAGCATTTT	CASSQIRVDQPQHF
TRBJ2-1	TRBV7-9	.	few	TGTGCCAGCAGCGGGAATAGCGAGCAGTTCTTC	CASSGNSEQFF
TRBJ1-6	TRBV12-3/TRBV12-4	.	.	TGTGCCAGCAGTTTAAGGAGGGCGTATTCACCCCTCCACTTT	CASSLRRAYSPLHF
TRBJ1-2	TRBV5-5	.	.	TGTGCCAGCAGCTTGCCTCTAACAGAAGGCTACACCTTC	CASSLPLTEGYTF
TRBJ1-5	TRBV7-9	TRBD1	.	TGTGCCACCCAATCAGGACAGGGAAGTCAGCCCCAGCATTTT	CATQSGQGSQPQHF
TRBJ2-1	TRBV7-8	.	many	TGTGCCAGCAGCTTAGGTGGTTTCCCCAACAATGAGCAGTTCTTC	CASSLGGFPNNEQFF
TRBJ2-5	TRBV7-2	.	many	TGTGCCAGCAGCTTAAGCTTGGAGACCCAGTACTTC	CASSLSLETQYF
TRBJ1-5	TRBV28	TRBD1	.	TGTGCCAGCAGTTTAAGGGACAGGGGCGTCTATAGCAATCAGCCCCAGCATTTT	CASSLRDRGVYSNQPQHF
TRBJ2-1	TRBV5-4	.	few	TGTGCCAGCAGCTTCGGGCAGTCCTCCTACAATGAGCAGTTCTTC	CASSFGQSSYNEQFF
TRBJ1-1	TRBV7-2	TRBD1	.	TGTGCCACCGTATTACGGACAGGGACCCCTCCGGTTGAAGCTTTCTTT	CATVLRTGTPPVEAFF
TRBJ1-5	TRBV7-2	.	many	TGTGCCAGCGCGCCGGGCTCTGGAATAGGGGCGTCCCAGCCCCAGCATTTT	CASAPGSGIGASQPQHF
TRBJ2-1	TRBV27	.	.	TGTGCCAGCAAAGGGTGGGCTTACAATGAGCAGTTCTTC	CASKGWAYNEQFF
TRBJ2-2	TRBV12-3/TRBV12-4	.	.	TGTGCCAGCAGTACCCGCAGGATGGGCACCGGGGAGCTGTTTTTT	CASSTRRMGTGELFF